The 15 T cell receptor beta chains below come from one sample, sequenced in a study of blood T cells in healthy people across ages. A second PCR, run for roughly 7 to 12 cycles, used a sample-barcoded 5' primer plus a J-beta primer mix. TCRdb re-called the 5' RACE reads with MiXCR, one entry per CDR3 protein. The sample lists 790,000 or so distinct CDR3 sequences; 45% to 70% were seen once. The sequenced material came from blood. These receptor sequences come from a man aged 35 to 55 in good health.

This rearrangement joins TRBV7-2 to TRBJ1-6, with TRBD1 identical over 7 bases. Germline V gives CDR1 SGHTA, CDR2 FQGNSA. The V and J ends lost 2 bases and 10 bases, in that order; junction bases with no gene match: 17. The CDR3 totals 18 residues. The CDR3: CASSLRPTVTGLSSPLHF. In DNA form, the CDR3 reads TGTGCCAGCAGCTTACGCCCGACCGTGACAGGGCTGAGCTCACCCCTCCACTTT.

This CDR3 is CASSLCASHIDTQYF. The DNA of the CDR3 is TGTGCCAGCAGCCTTTGTGCTAGCCACATAGATACGCAGTATTTT. The V call is TRBV21-1, the J call TRBJ2-3. TRBV21-1 represents a pseudogene. The CDR3 totals 15 residues.

In its sample, this clonotype was seen a few times. The rearrangement links TRBV12-3 or TRBV12-4 to TRBJ2-5; TRBD1 aligns across 8 bases. The CDR3 is made up of 14 amino acids. Losses at the gene ends were 2 bases for V and 4 bases for J; bases not matched to a gene: 3. The CDR3 nucleotides are TGTGCCAGCAGTTTACAGGGGGCTTCAGAGACCCAGTACTTC. Encoded protein: CASSLQGASETQYF.

This clonotype was detected once. V is TRBV12-3 or TRBV12-4 and J is TRBJ1-2, with D unclear. The CDR3 has 14 residues. V shed 4 bases and J shed 3 bases, with 12 bases lying between them. CDR3 in DNA: TGTGCCAGCAGTTGGAGCTCTTTCGACTATGGCTACACCTTC. It translates to CASSWSSFDYGYTF.

V gene TRBV29-1 combines with J gene TRBJ1-5, with D uncertain. Germline CDR1 reads SQVTM; CDR2 reads ANQGSEA. V gave up 7 bases and J gave up 2 bases, with 12 bases separating them. The CDR3 is 13 amino acids. CDR3: CSAPEEGNQPQHF. CDR3 bases: TGCAGCGCACCGGAAGAGGGCAATCAGCCCCAGCATTTT.

The chain recombines TRBV6-1 with TRBJ2-5; no reliable D call. The CDR3 is made up of 13 amino acids. V was clipped by 2 bases and J by 5 bases, with 9 bases between them. Germline lookup yields CDR1 MNHNS and CDR2 SASEGT. The CDR3 sequence: CASSEITSETQYF. The CDR3 DNA sequence: TGTGCCAGCAGTGAAATCACGTCGGAGACCCAGTACTTC.

This clonotype turned up a few times. V and J are TRBV27 and TRBJ2-5; 10 bases agree with TRBD2. J lost 2 bases, V lost 6 bases, and 12 bases had no gene match. CDR3 length: 17 residues. Per germline, CDR1 MNHEY and CDR2 SMNVEV (reference sequence). CDR3 region: CASSAFGLADSQETQYF. CDR3 nucleotides: TGTGCCAGCAGCGCATTCGGACTAGCGGATTCACAAGAGACCCAGTACTTC.

This rearrangement joins TRBV7-9 to TRBJ2-5, with D maybe TRBD1 (6 bases). V was cut by 5 bases and J by 11 bases, with 18 bases left in between. CDR3 length: 13 amino acids. CDR1 SEHNR and CDR2 FQNEAQ come from the germline V gene (reference sequence). This chain's CDR3 is CASSVDFGDKQYF. CDR3 bases: TGTGCCAGCAGCGTAGACTTCGGGGACAAGCAGTACTTC.

This clonotype was picked up one time. This chain links TRBV24-1 with TRBJ1-5; the D gene is possibly TRBD1 (6 bases). With 5 bases removed from V and 1 base from J, the gap between germline ends came to 8 bases. Germline V lookup: CDR1 KGHDR, CDR2 SFDVKD. The CDR3 consists of 14 residues. CDR3 coding DNA: TGTGCCACCAGTGGGCAGGGGAGCAATCAGCCCCAGCATTTT. This codes for CATSGQGSNQPQHF.

On this clonotype: A much larger clone sits a single nucleotide away, making a read error possible. The rearrangement uses TRBV6-2 or TRBV6-3 and TRBJ2-5, with TRBD2 matching over 9 bases. The CDR3 covers 14 residues. CDR1 is MNHEY and CDR2 is SVGEGT in the germline V gene. The CDR3 here is CASSFSGSQDTQYF. In DNA, the CDR3 is TGTGCCAGCAGTTTTAGCGGGAGCCAAGATACCCAGTACTTC.

Worth noting for this clonotype: A read error may explain this, as a much larger clone is one base away. This chain uses TRBV24-1 with TRBJ2-1, with D perhaps TRBD1 or TRBD2 (5 bases each). This CDR3 region has 15 residues. Looked up from germline, CDR1 is KGHDR and CDR2 is SFDVKD. V was shortened by 3 bases and J by 0 bases, with 8 bases between the two germline ends. The CDR3, as DNA: TGTGCCACCAGTGATGTCGGGACCTCCTACAATGAGCAGTTCTTC. Protein sequence: CATSDVGTSYNEQFF.

The chain is built from TRBV12-3 or TRBV12-4 and TRBJ2-5; TRBD2 is a possible D gene (7 bases). The closer fit of TRBJ2-7 to the DNA end suggests the J call may be wrong. This CDR3 region has 13 residues. For the CDR3, the DNA is TGTGCCAGCAGTGGGGGGGCTGGCGGCGAGCAGTACTTC. Protein product: CASSGGAGGEQYF.

This chain uses TRBV11-3 with TRBJ2-7, with D tentatively TRBD1 (6 bases). The CDR3 loop spans 14 amino acids. Trimming removed 0 bases at V and 6 bases at J, with 12 bases between. Germline-derived CDR1 and CDR2 are SGHNT and YENEEA. CDR3 protein: CASSLDMLGAEQYF. Written as DNA, the CDR3 is TGTGCCAGCAGCTTAGATATGTTGGGGGCCGAGCAGTACTTC.

The rearrangement joins TRBV9 to TRBJ1-2, with a tentative D call TRBD1 (5 bases). Trimming removed 3 bases at V and 6 bases at J, with 24 bases between. This CDR3 has 17 amino acids. Germline CDR1 SGDLS, CDR2 YYNGEE. The CDR3 sequence: CASSALSRGQEDDGYTF. The CDR3 region has the DNA TGTGCCAGCAGCGCCCTTTCTCGGGGCCAGGAAGACGATGGCTACACCTTC.

This clonotype occurred a few times. The chain recombines TRBV7-2 with TRBJ2-5; D remains ambiguous. There are 14 residues in the CDR3. Trimming left V 5 bases short and J 3 bases short, with 13 bases between. In germline, CDR1 is SGHTA, CDR2 FQGNSA. This CDR3 is CASSPELMEETQYF. The CDR3 DNA sequence: TGTGCCAGCAGCCCGGAGCTCATGGAAGAGACCCAGTACTTC. Full variable domain (outside the CDR3, taken from reference TRBV7-2 and TRBJ2-5): GAGVSQSPSNKVTEKGKDVELRCDPISGHTALYWYRQSLGQGLEFLIYFQGNSAPDKSGLPSDRFSAERTGGSVSTLTIQRTQQEDSAVYLCASSPELMEETQYFGPGTRLLVL.